Presented here are 10 T cell receptor beta chains from one specimen sequenced in a study of identical twins. MiXCR was run by TCRdb on the 5' RACE reads, yielding one entry per CDR3 protein. The table has 1.5 million to 2 million distinct CDR3 sequences, less than 40% seen once. The specimen sequenced was cord blood. These receptors originate from a newborn girl in good health.

This clonotype has just a few counts. V usage is TRBV11-2 and J usage is TRBJ2-5; D is undetermined. Germline V CDR1 and CDR2: SGHAT, FQNNGV. This CDR3 has 16 amino acids. The ends were cut back, 2 bases at V and 2 bases at J, with 15 bases in the middle. CDR3 region: CASSLRLGPPQETQYF. CDR3 bases: TGTGCCAGCAGCTTACGTCTGGGCCCCCCACAAGAGACCCAGTACTTC.

The chain links TRBV25-1 to TRBJ2-3; D not certain. V was cut by 1 base and J by 2 bases, with 10 bases left in between. CDR1 is MGHDK and CDR2 is SYGVNS in the germline V gene. The CDR3 contains 15 residues. CDR3 sequence: CASSEWGDSTDTQYF. For the CDR3, the DNA is TGTGCCAGCAGTGAATGGGGTGACTCCACAGATACGCAGTATTTT.

The genes are TRBV20-1 and TRBJ1-2, with 12 nucleotides matching TRBD1. J gave up 7 bases and V 6 bases, and 9 bases lay outside the gene matches. In germline, CDR1 is DFQATT, CDR2 SNEGSKA (reference sequence). The CDR3 totals 14 residues. The CDR3 loop reads CSANGDRGPSGYTF. In nucleotides, the CDR3 is TGCAGTGCCAACGGGGACAGGGGGCCGAGTGGCTACACCTTC.

To note about this clonotype: A much larger clone sits a single nucleotide away, making a read error possible. The genes are TRBV6-5 and TRBJ2-3; tentatively, D is TRBD2 (6 bases). Germline CDR1 and CDR2: MNHEY and SVGAGI. This CDR3 comprises 17 residues. CDR3 bases: TGTGCCAGCAGTTACTCGAGTACGGGAGACTATCACGATACGCGGTATTTT. Amino acids: CASSYSSTGDYHDTRYF.

The rearrangement uses TRBV27 and TRBJ1-1; 7 nucleotides align to TRBD1. After removal of 5 bases from V and 1 base from J, the junction contained 7 bases not matched to a gene. From germline, CDR1 is MNHEY and CDR2 SMNVEV (reference sequence). The CDR3 totals 15 residues. In DNA form, the CDR3 reads TGTGCCAGCAGTCCCGTCGACAGGGCGAACACTGAAGCTTTCTTT. Translated, it gives CASSPVDRANTEAFF.

This clonotype was seen only a few times. J is TRBJ2-1 and V is TRBV28, with 9 bases that match TRBD2. Germline assignment: CDR1 MDHEN and CDR2 SYDVKM. This CDR3 has 16 amino acids. V lost 3 bases and J lost 2; bases outside the gene matches: 5. The CDR3 DNA reads as TGTGCCAGCAGTTTGGGGCGGGAGGGTCCCTACAATGAGCAGTTCTTC. It encodes CASSLGREGPYNEQFF.

The V and J genes are TRBV28 and TRBJ2-6, with D hard to call. This CDR3 is 15 amino acids long. Germline CDR1 MDHEN, CDR2 SYDVKM. Trimming took 3 bases from V and 6 from J, leaving 12 bases between them. CDR3: CASSFGRVQANVLTF. The CDR3 DNA reads TGTGCCAGCAGTTTCGGACGGGTCCAGGCCAACGTCCTGACTTTC.

This chain uses TRBV20-1 with TRBJ1-2; TRBD1 might be the D (6 bases). The CDR3 is made up of 14 amino acids. CDR1 and CDR2 from the germline V gene are DFQATT and SNEGSKA (reference sequence). V lost 4 bases, J lost 8 bases, and 20 bases lay in between. The CDR3 spells CSAIGLTEDRGYTF. CDR3 in DNA: TGCAGTGCTATTGGGTTAACCGAAGACAGGGGCTACACCTTC.

This clonotype was recorded once. The chain has TRBV3-1 and TRBJ2-2, with D unclear. Trimming cost V 0 bases and J 3 bases, with 11 bases left between them. Per germline, CDR1 LGHDT and CDR2 YNNKEL (reference sequence). The CDR3 runs 16 residues. The CDR3 DNA reads as TGTGCCAGCAGCCAAGACATCGGAGTAGACACCGGGGAGCTGTTTTTT. Its protein product is CASSQDIGVDTGELFF.

The chain couples TRBV25-1 to TRBJ2-4; D tentatively reads TRBD1 or TRBD2 (5 bases each). CDR1 and CDR2 from the germline V gene are MGHDK and SYGVNS. The CDR3 spans 13 residues. Trimming took 4 bases from V and 6 from J, leaving 10 bases between them. This chain's CDR3 is CASSGRDRNIQYF. CDR3 coding DNA: TGTGCCAGCAGTGGCAGGGACCGAAACATTCAGTACTTC.